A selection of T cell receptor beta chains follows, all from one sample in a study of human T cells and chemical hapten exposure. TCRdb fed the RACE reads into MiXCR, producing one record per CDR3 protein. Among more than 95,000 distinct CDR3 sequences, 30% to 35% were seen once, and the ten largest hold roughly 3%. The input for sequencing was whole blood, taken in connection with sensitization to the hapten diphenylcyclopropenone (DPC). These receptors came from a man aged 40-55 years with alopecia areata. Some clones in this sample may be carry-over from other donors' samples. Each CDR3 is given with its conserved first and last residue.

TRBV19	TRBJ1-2	CASSIPGIYYGYTF
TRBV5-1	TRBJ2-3	CASSWGTRAGRTDTQYF
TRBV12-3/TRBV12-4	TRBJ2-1	CASSFAKGTGGLVSYNEQFF
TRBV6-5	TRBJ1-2	CASRIDSTNYGYTF
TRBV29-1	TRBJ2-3	CSVEGDRFTDTQYF
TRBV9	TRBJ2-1	CASSVVSSSSYNEQFF
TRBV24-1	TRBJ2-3	CATSDNRGPDTDTQYF
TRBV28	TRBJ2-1	CASSILSGTSGYGEQFF
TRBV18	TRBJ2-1	CASSPGLTAYNEQFF
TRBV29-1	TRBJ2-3	CSITTGHVSTDTQYF
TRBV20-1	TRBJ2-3	CSARDYALAGGPDTQYF
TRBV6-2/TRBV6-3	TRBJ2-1	CASRRGQVAYNEQFF
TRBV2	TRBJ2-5	CASSEFRGRARGETQYF
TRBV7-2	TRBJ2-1	CASSQGTMYNEQFF
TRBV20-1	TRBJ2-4	CSASVRDNIQYF
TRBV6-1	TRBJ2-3	CASSEFGREADTQYF
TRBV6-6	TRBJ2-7	CASAGGPSEQYF
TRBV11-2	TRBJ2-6	CASSLERLAGANVLTF
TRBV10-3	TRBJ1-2	CAISGVRGVYTF
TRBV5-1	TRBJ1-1	CASSLRQRNTEAFF
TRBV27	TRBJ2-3	CASSLWGQGSTDTQYF
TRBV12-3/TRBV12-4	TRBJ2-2	CASRRTGGAGGELFF
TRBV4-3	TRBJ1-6	CASSQDSRTSSYNSPLHF
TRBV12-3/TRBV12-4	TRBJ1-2	CASSGEQQGGYTF
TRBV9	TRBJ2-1	CASSVGSDGVYNEQFF
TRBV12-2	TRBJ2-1	CASRPRRTSGHYNEQFF
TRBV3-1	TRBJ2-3	CASSSGVSTDTQYF
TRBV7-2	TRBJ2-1	CASSLLIEQFF
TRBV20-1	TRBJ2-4	CSARDQSGSGKNIQYF
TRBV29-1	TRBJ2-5	CSGRQVSTQYF
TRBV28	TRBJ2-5	CASSLTFKETQYF
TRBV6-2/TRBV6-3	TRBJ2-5	CASSPHPGQGGETQYF
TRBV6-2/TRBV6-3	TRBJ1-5	CASSYSMGLSQPQHF
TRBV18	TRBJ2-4	CASSPELGLAKNIQYF
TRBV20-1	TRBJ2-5	CSAKRPDQETQYF
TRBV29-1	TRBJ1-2	CSVDQGVQGYTF
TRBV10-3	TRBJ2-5	CAIKLDAQETQYF
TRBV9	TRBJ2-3	CASSAGHGGGGTQYF
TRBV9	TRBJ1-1	CASSVAGSPNTEAFF
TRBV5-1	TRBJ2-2	CASSSTSGSGGELFF
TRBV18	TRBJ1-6	CASSPQEGSPLHF
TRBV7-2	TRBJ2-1	CASSHRQVYEQFF
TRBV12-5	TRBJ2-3	CASGLGPRWADTQYF
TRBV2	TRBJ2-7	CASSELGYGSYEQYF
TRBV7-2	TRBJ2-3	CASSPRLGVSSRTDTQYF
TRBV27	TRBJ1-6	CASSPEGEYNSPLHF